One sample yielded the 5 T cell receptor beta chains listed below, sequenced in a study of T cells after yellow fever vaccination. MiXCR, run by TCRdb on the 5' RACE reads, gives a single entry per CDR3 protein. Of some 350,000 distinct CDR3 sequences listed, over 3.5% were seen once; the top ten hold 20% to 25%. The source material was PBMCs, sampled 5 days after the yellow fever booster vaccination. These TCRs come from a young man who received the YFV17D yellow fever vaccine.

V gene TRBV20-1 combines with J gene TRBJ1-1; tentatively, D is TRBD1 (5 bases). V lost 6 bases, J lost 5 bases, and 19 bases lay in between. The CDR3 runs to 14 residues. Germline CDR1 reads DFQATT; CDR2 reads SNEGSKA (reference sequence). The CDR3 spells CSAPRRLGRTEAFF. In nucleotides, the CDR3 is TGCAGTGCCCCCCGGAGGCTGGGACGGACTGAAGCTTTCTTT.

This clonotype was detected many times. Without the conserved terminal phenylalanine or tryptophan, this CDR3 likely stems from a read error. The limits of the CDR3 on the DNA are not certain, so only TCRdb's listed CDR3 is given. This chain uses TRBV20-1 with TRBJ2-1; the listed D gene, TRBD2, was not tested against the DNA. CDR1 and CDR2 (germline): DFQATT, SNEGSKA (reference sequence). The CDR3 spans 13 residues, counting both ends. CDR3 protein: CSASLPHLAGGLL.

Ten or more counts support this clonotype. The chain combines TRBV7-6 with TRBJ1-4; D unclear. This CDR3 is 16 amino acids long. Germline CDR1 SGHVS, CDR2 FNYEAQ. The V gene lost 5 bases and the J gene lost 5 bases, with 18 bases spanning the gap. This CDR3 reads CASSPVRWAENEKLFF. The CDR3 DNA sequence: TGTGCCAGCAGCCCAGTAAGGTGGGCAGAGAATGAAAAACTGTTTTTT.

At least ten counts were recorded for this clonotype. The DNA for the CDR3 is TGTGCCAGCAGTTACGGCGAGGAAGAGACCCAGTACTTC. This encodes CASSYGEEETQYF. The gene calls are TRBV6-5 and TRBJ2-5; no definite D call. This CDR3 has 13 amino acids. Trimming took 2 bases from V and 3 from J, leaving 7 bases between them. Germline values: CDR1 MNHEY, CDR2 SVGAGI.

This sequence joins TRBV7-2 and TRBJ1-1; D is unclear. The CDR3 sequence is 13 residues long. Looked up from germline, CDR1 is SGHTA and CDR2 is FQGNSA. V lost 5 bases and J 4 bases, leaving 11 bases between the germline ends. In DNA, the CDR3 is TGTGCCAGCAGCACCGCTCGGGGCACTGAAGCTTTCTTT. It is translated as CASSTARGTEAFF.